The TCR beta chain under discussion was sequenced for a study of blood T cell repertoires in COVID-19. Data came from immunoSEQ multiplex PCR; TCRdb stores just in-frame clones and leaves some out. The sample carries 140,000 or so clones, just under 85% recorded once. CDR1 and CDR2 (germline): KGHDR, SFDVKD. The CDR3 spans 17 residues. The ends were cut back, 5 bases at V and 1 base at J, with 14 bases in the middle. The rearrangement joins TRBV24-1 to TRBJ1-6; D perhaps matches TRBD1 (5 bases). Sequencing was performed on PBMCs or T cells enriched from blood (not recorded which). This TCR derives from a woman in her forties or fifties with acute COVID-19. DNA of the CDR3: TGTGCCACCAGTGTATCCAGGGTAGGGTCCTATAATTCACCCCTCCACTTT. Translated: CATSVSRVGSYNSPLHF.